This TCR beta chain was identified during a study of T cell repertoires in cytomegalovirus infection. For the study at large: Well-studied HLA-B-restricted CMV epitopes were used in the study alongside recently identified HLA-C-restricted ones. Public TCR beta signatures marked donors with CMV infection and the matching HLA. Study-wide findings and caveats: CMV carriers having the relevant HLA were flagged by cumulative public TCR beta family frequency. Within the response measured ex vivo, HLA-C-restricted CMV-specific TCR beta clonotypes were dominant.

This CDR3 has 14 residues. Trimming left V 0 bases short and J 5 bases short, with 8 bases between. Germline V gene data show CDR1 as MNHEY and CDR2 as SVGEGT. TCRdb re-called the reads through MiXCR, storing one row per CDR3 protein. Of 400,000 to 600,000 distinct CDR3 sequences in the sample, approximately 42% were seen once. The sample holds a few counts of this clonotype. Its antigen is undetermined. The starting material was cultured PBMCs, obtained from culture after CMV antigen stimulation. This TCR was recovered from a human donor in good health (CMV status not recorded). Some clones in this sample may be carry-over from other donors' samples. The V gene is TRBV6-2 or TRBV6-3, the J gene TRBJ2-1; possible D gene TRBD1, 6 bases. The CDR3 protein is CASSYSGANNEQFF. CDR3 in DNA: TGTGCCAGCAGTTACTCGGGGGCTAACAATGAGCAGTTCTTC.